The 21 T cell receptor beta chains below come from one sample, sequenced in a study of shared T cell receptors in the human thymus. Profiling relied on immunoSEQ multiplex PCR, and the TCRdb table lists in-frame clones only, not all of them. The sample has more than 550,000 clones, 80% to 90% seen once. This sample also belongs to another study, concerning human thymus T cells.

Sequenced input: thymocytes. The receptors were sampled from a boy under two years old with a congenital heart defect.

The chain carries TRBV4-3 and TRBJ1-2; 9 bases are shared with TRBD1. V shed 3 bases and J 6 bases; nucleotides not matched to a gene: 5. Germline CDR1 reads LGHNA; CDR2 reads YSLEER. This CDR3 comprises 14 residues. As DNA, the CDR3 is TGCGCCAGCAGCCACACCGACAGGGGGAATGGCTACACCTTC. Translated: CASSHTDRGNGYTF.

This rearrangement joins TRBV28 to TRBJ2-5; 9 nucleotides align to TRBD2. Trimming cost V 3 bases and J 4 bases; bases outside gene matches: 6. Germline V CDR1 and CDR2: MDHEN, SYDVKM. This CDR3 contains 15 residues. CDR3 bases: TGTGCCAGCAGTTTGGGAGCGGGAGGCGGAGAGACCCAGTACTTC. It yields the protein CASSLGAGGGETQYF.

V usage is TRBV29-1 and J usage is TRBJ2-1; tentative D call: TRBD2 (9 bases). V lost 6 bases to trimming and J lost 2 bases, with 32 bases between them. Per the germline V gene, CDR1 is SQVTM and CDR2 is ANQGSEA. The CDR3 extends over 20 amino acids. CDR3 bases: TGCAGCGTCCAGGACAGGGCCCCATCGCGGGAGGGGGTCGCCTACAATGAGCAGTTCTTC. Translated: CSVQDRAPSREGVAYNEQFF.

This sequence joins TRBV28 and TRBJ2-4; the D gene is possibly TRBD1 (5 bases). The CDR3 spans 19 residues. The germline V gene encodes CDR1 MDHEN and CDR2 SYDVKM. The V gene lost 6 bases and the J gene lost 2 bases, with 26 bases spanning the gap. The CDR3 DNA sequence: TGTGCCAGCAGGTCGATAGAAAGGGGCCAAAAGGTTTCCAAAAACATTCAGTACTTC. Protein product: CASRSIERGQKVSKNIQYF.

This clone was observed a single time. The chain combines TRBV9 with TRBJ2-2, with D tentatively TRBD1 (6 bases). The CDR3 is made up of 19 amino acids. V was clipped by 0 bases and J by 2 bases, with 20 bases between them. Germline values: CDR1 SGDLS, CDR2 YYNGEE. CDR3 sequence: CASSVDLHQGHRNTGELFF. The CDR3 DNA reads as TGTGCCAGCAGCGTAGACCTCCATCAGGGACACCGCAACACCGGGGAGCTGTTTTTT.

The chain carries TRBV2 and TRBJ2-2; the match to TRBD2 covers 14 bases. The V segment lost 5 bases and the J segment 4 bases; nucleotides outside the gene matches: 12. This CDR3 has 19 residues. The germline gives CDR1 SNHLY, CDR2 FYNNEI. DNA of the CDR3: TGTGCCAGCAGTAAGAACCGAGGACTAGCGGGGGGTAGCACCGGGGAGCTGTTTTTT. Protein sequence: CASSKNRGLAGGSTGELFF.

The gene calls are TRBV5-8 and TRBJ2-1, with 8 bases lining up with TRBD1. Trimming took 4 bases from V and 5 from J; bases not matched to a gene: 8. CDR3 length: 15 residues. Germline CDR1 reads SGHTS; CDR2 reads YDEGEE. The CDR3 loop reads CASSPNPGQDNEQFF. The CDR3 nucleotides are TGTGCCAGCAGCCCTAATCCGGGACAGGACAATGAGCAGTTCTTC.

The V call is TRBV4-3, the J call TRBJ2-3; 9 positions match TRBD2. The CDR3 extends over 16 amino acids. The germline gives CDR1 LGHNA, CDR2 YSLEER. The trim removed 1 base at V and 6 bases at J, leaving 8 bases unmatched. This CDR3 is CASSQGTAGGVDTQYF. CDR3 coding DNA: TGCGCCAGCAGCCAAGGGACAGCGGGAGGCGTTGATACGCAGTATTTT.

The chain employs TRBV28 and TRBJ2-7; TRBD2 aligns across 13 bases. With V trimmed by 8 bases and J by 4 bases, 14 bases remained unmatched. The CDR3 is 17 residues long. The germline gives CDR1 MDHEN, CDR2 SYDVKM. DNA for the CDR3: TGTGCCAGCCTCTTTACCGGGACTAGCGGGACGAAGTACGAGCAGTACTTC. Translated, it gives CASLFTGTSGTKYEQYF.

This clone was seen a handful of times. The V call is TRBV27, the J call TRBJ2-3; no reliable D call. The CDR3 is made up of 13 amino acids. Trimming took off 5 bases at V and 2 bases at J, with 8 bases between the two ends. CDR1 MNHEY and CDR2 SMNVEV come from the germline V gene (reference sequence). The CDR3 spells CASSPGNTDTQYF. The CDR3 nucleotides are TGTGCCAGCAGTCCAGGAAACACAGATACGCAGTATTTT.

The J gene is TRBJ1-5, the V gene TRBV10-3; perhaps TRBD1 as D (6 bases). Germline CDR1 and CDR2: ENHRY and SYGVKD. The CDR3 has 15 residues. Trimming pared 2 bases from V and 7 bases from J, leaving 15 bases between. CDR3 protein: CAISEGQTRLQPQHF. The CDR3 DNA sequence: TGTGCCATCAGTGAGGGACAGACAAGGCTCCAGCCCCAGCATTTT.

This clone was counted only a few times. The genes are TRBV5-6 and TRBJ2-1; 7 bases align to TRBD2. CDR1 is SGHDT and CDR2 is YYEEEE in the germline V gene. Trimming took 5 bases from V and 7 from J; bases not matched to a gene: 9. This CDR3 has 14 residues. In DNA form, the CDR3 reads TGTGCCAGCAGTGGTAAGCGGCGGGGGAATGAGCAGTTCTTC. This gives the protein CASSGKRRGNEQFF.

The J gene is TRBJ2-3, the V gene TRBV14; TRBD2 aligns across 11 bases. CDR1 SGHDN and CDR2 FVKESK come from the germline V gene. V lost 1 base and J lost 0; bases outside the gene matches: 3. The CDR3 has 17 amino acids. The CDR3 nucleotides are TGTGCCAGCAGCCAAGCGACTAGCGGGATAAGCACAGATACGCAGTATTTT. Its protein product is CASSQATSGISTDTQYF.

V usage is TRBV9 and J usage is TRBJ2-5; the D is unclear. The CDR3 sequence is 13 residues long. CDR1 and CDR2 from the germline V gene are SGDLS and YYNGEE. V shed 2 bases and J shed 4 bases, with 9 bases lying between them. CDR3 loop: CASSVGRRETQYF. CDR3 in DNA: TGTGCCAGCAGCGTTGGTAGAAGAGAGACCCAGTACTTC.

This clone was detected once. The chain carries TRBV6-5 and TRBJ1-2; TRBD1 might be the D (5 bases). Trimming took 9 bases from V and 6 from J, leaving 14 bases between them. Looked up from germline, CDR1 is MNHEY and CDR2 is SVGAGI. This CDR3 is 12 amino acids long. The CDR3 bases are TGTGCCAGTCGGCGGGGGTTGGATGGCTACACCTTC. It encodes CASRRGLDGYTF.

The chain uses TRBV25-1 and TRBJ2-3, with 10 bases that match TRBD2. The trim removed 4 bases at V and 6 bases at J, leaving 4 bases unmatched. The CDR3 is 14 residues long. CDR1 and CDR2 (germline): MGHDK, SYGVNS. The CDR3 loop reads CASSVAGGLDTQYF. CDR3 DNA sequence: TGTGCCAGCAGTGTAGCGGGAGGTCTGGATACGCAGTATTTT.

To note about this clone: Other nucleotide sequences in the sample specify the same CDR3. This chain uses TRBV6-6 with TRBJ1-6; 7 bases are a match to TRBD1. J lost 7 bases, V lost 5 bases, and 8 bases had no gene match. CDR3 length: 15 residues. Per the germline V gene, CDR1 is MNHNY and CDR2 is SVGAGI (reference sequence). The chain's CDR3 is CASSPLGTANSPLHF. DNA for the CDR3: TGTGCCAGCAGTCCCCTCGGGACAGCAAATTCACCCCTCCACTTT.

This sequence joins TRBV4-1 and TRBJ2-5; tentatively, D is TRBD1 (5 bases). From germline, CDR1 is MGHRA and CDR2 YSYEKL. CDR3 length: 15 residues. The ends were cut back, 2 bases at V and 4 bases at J, with 14 bases in the middle. CDR3: CASSQQGLGSETQYF. In nucleotides, the CDR3 is TGCGCCAGCAGCCAACAGGGTCTCGGGTCAGAGACCCAGTACTTC.

J is TRBJ2-7 and V is TRBV7-2, with D maybe TRBD2 (6 bases). CDR3 length: 12 residues. V shed 0 bases and J shed 10 bases, with 10 bases lying between them. Germline V gene lookup returns CDR1 SGHTA and CDR2 FQGNSA. DNA of the CDR3: TGTGCCAGCAGCTTAGCGGGGGGTACCCAGTACTTC. Residues: CASSLAGGTQYF.

The V call is TRBV6-6, the J call TRBJ1-1; D may be TRBD1 (6 bases). The germline V gene has CDR1 MNHNY and CDR2 SVGAGI (reference sequence). V was clipped by 6 bases and J by 6 bases, with 23 bases between them. CDR3 length equals 16 residues. Written as DNA, the CDR3 is TGTGCCAGCAGGAAGTCAGGGGAAGTGAGGGGTCCTGAAGCTTTCTTT. Protein sequence: CASRKSGEVRGPEAFF.

The CDR3 here is CASSDGRLNTEAFF. In DNA, the CDR3 is TGTGCCAGCAGTGATGGGAGGTTGAACACTGAAGCTTTCTTT. This chain links TRBV2 with TRBJ1-1, with D unresolved. CDR1 SNHLY and CDR2 FYNNEI come from the germline V gene. The CDR3 has 14 amino acids. V was trimmed by 3 bases and J by 0 bases, leaving 8 bases between them.